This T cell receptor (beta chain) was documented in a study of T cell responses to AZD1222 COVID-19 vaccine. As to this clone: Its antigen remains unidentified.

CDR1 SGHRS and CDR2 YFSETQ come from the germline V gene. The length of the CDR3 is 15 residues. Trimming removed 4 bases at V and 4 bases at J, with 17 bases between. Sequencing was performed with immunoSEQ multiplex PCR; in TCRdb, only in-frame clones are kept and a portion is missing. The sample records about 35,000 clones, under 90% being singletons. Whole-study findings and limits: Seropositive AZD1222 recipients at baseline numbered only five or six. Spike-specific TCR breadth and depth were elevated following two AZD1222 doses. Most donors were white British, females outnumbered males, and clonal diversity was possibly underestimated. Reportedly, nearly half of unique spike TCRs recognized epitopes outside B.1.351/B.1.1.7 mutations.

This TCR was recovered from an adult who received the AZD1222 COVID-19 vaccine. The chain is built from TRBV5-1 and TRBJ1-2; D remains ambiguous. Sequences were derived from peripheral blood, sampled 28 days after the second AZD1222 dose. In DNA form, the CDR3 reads TGCGCCAGCAGCCTACGGGAAGGGCAGACCTATGGCTACACCTTC. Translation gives CASSLREGQTYGYTF. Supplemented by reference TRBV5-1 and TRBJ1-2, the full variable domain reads KAGVTQTPRYLIKTRGQQVTLSCSPISGHRSVSWYQQTPGQGLQFLFEYFSETQRNKGNFPGRFSGRQFSNSRSEMNVSTLELGDSALYLCASSLREGQTYGYTFGSGTRLTVV.